The next 5 T cell receptor beta chains were all read from a single sample in a study of breast tumors, draining lymph nodes, adjacent tissues. TCRdb independently ran MiXCR on the multiplex PCR reads; one entry per CDR3 protein. The data contain 200,000 or so distinct CDR3 sequences, around 33% of them singletons. Breast cancer patients provided tissue from their axillary draining lymph nodes. Material: axillary lymph node tissue. Every receptor here comes from a female donor with breast cancer. Some clones in this sample may be carry-over from other donors' samples.

Note on this clonotype: The DNA is left out, because the CDR3 cannot be placed on it with certainty; the CDR3 is given as TCRdb lists it. The chain combines TRBV11-2 with TRBJ1-2. The length of the CDR3 is 19 amino acids, counting both ends. Per the germline V gene, CDR1 is SGHAT and CDR2 is FQNNGV. The CDR3: CDSSIYLCSVGGDFYGYTF.

This clonotype has ten or more counts. The chain uses TRBV11-1 and TRBJ2-7, with 12 bases lining up with TRBD2. This CDR3 is 14 amino acids long. The junction had 5 bases not matched to a gene; V was cut back by 5 bases and J by 6 bases. Germline assignment: CDR1 SGHAT and CDR2 FQDESV (reference sequence). CDR3 sequence: CASSPSGRAGEQYF. The CDR3 DNA sequence: TGTGCCAGCAGCCCTAGCGGGAGGGCTGGCGAGCAGTACTTC.

This clonotype was recorded many times. V and J are TRBV7-8 and TRBJ1-5, with D tentatively TRBD1 (5 bases). The CDR3 runs to 15 residues. CDR1 SGHVS and CDR2 FQNEAQ come from the germline V gene. Trimming removed 1 base from V and 10 bases from J, with 17 bases in between. CDR3 sequence (DNA): TGTGCCAGCAGCTTAGGCTTGGGCAGGGCATCTCCCCAGCATTTT. Residues: CASSLGLGRASPQHF. The full variable domain, with the rest looked up from reference TRBV7-8 and TRBJ1-5, is GAGVSQSPRYKVAKRGQDVALRCDPISGHVSLFWYQQALGQGPEFLTYFQNEAQLDKSGLPSDRFFAERPEGSVSTLKIQRTQQEDSAVYLCASSLGLGRASPQHFGDGTRLSIL.

In its sample, this clonotype was seen many times. This chain links TRBV7-2 with TRBJ2-2; weak D call: TRBD2 (5 bases). The germline CDR1 and CDR2 sequences are SGHTA and FQGNSA. The CDR3 extends over 15 amino acids. Trimming cost V 5 bases and J 6 bases, with 16 bases left between them. The CDR3 DNA is TGTGCCAGCAGCCAGAGGAGCCGGGGTTCCGGGGAGCTGTTTTTT. Protein sequence: CASSQRSRGSGELFF.

The sample holds many counts of this clonotype. The chain has TRBV20-1 and TRBJ2-3, with TRBD2 matching 10 bases. The CDR3 sequence is 16 residues long. The junction had 14 bases not matched to a gene; V was cut back by 6 bases and J by 5 bases. Germline-derived CDR1 and CDR2 are DFQATT and SNEGSKA (reference sequence). CDR3 region: CSAVPSAGGPVDTQYF. The CDR3 DNA follows: TGCAGTGCCGTTCCCTCAGCGGGAGGGCCCGTAGATACGCAGTATTTT.